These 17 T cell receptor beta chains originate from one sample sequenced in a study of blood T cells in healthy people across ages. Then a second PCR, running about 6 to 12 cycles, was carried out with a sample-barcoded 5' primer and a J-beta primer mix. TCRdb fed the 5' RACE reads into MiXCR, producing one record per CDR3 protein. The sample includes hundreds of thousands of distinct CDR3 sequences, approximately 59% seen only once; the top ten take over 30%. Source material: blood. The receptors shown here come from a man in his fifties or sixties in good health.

The CDR3 bases are TGCAGTGCTAGAGATGAGGAGGGCACAGATACGCAGTATTTT. It encodes CSARDEEGTDTQYF. The V call is TRBV20-1, the J call TRBJ2-3; a possible D gene is TRBD2 (5 bases). Germline assignment: CDR1 DFQATT and CDR2 SNEGSKA (reference sequence). V was clipped by 0 bases and J by 1 base, with 8 bases between them. The CDR3 runs to 14 residues.

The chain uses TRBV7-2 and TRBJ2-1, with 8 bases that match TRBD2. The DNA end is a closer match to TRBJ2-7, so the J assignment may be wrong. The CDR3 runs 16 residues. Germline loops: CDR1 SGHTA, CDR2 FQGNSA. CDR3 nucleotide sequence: TGTGCCAGCAGCTTGGGCGGGGGGCCCTACTACAATGAGCAGTACTTC. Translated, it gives CASSLGGGPYYNEQYF.

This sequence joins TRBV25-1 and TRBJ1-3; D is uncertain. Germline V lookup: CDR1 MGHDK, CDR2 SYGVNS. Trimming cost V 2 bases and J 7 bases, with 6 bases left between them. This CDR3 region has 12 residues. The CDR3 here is CASSETVNTIYF. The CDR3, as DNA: TGTGCCAGCAGTGAAACTGTGAACACCATATATTTT.

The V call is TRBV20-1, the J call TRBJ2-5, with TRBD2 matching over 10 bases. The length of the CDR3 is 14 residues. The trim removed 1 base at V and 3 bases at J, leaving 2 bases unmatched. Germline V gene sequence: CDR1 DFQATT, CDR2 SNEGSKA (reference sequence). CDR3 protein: CSARASGGKETQYF. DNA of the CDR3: TGCAGTGCTAGAGCTAGCGGGGGCAAAGAGACCCAGTACTTC.

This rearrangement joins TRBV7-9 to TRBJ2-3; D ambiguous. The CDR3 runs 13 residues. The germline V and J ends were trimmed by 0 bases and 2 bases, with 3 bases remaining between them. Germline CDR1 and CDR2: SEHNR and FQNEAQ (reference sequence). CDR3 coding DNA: TGTGCCAGCAGCTTAGCGGTCACAGATACGCAGTATTTT. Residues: CASSLAVTDTQYF.

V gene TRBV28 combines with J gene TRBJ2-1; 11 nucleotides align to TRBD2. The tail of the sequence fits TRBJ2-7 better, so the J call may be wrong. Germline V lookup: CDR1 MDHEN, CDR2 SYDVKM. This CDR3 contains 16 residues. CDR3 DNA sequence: TGTGCCAGCAGCCTTTCTAGCGGGGGGCTCTACAATGAGCAGTACTTC. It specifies CASSLSSGGLYNEQYF.

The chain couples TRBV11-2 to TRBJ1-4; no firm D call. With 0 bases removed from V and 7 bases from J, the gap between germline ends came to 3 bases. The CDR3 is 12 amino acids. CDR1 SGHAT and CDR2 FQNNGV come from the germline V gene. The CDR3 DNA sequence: TGTGCCAGCAGCTTAGATCTTGAAAAACTGTTTTTT. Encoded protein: CASSLDLEKLFF.

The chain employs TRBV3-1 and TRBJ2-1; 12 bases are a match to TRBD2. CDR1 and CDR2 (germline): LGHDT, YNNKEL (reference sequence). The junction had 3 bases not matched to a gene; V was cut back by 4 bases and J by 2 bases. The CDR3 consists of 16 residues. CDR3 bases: TGTGCCAGCAGCCTCCCTAGCGGGGGGGCCTACAATGAGCAGTTCTTC. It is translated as CASSLPSGGAYNEQFF.

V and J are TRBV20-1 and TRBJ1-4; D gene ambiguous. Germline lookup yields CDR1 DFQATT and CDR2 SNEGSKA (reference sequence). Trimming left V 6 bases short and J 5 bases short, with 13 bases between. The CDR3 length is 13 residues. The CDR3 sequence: CSAADRINEKLFF. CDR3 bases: TGCAGTGCGGCAGATAGGATCAATGAAAAACTGTTTTTT.

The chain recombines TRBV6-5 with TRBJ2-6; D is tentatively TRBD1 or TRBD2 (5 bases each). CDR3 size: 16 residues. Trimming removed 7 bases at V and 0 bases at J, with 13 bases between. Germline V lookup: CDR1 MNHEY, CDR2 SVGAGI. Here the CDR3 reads CASTPLGASGANVLTF. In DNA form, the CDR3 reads TGTGCCAGCACCCCACTAGGGGCCTCTGGGGCCAACGTCCTGACTTTC.

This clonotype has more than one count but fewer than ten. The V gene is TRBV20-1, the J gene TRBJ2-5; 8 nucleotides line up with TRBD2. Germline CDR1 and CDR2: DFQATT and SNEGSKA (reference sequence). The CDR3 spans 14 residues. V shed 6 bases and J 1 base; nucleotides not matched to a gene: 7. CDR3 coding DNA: TGCAGTGCCTCGGGGGGGGCGGTCCAAGAGACCCAGTACTTC. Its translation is CSASGGAVQETQYF.

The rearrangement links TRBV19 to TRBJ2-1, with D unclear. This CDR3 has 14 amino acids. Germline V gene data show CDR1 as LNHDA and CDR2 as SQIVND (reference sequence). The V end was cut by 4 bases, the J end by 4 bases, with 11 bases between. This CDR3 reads CASSKGPPYNEQFF. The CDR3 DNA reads TGTGCCAGTAGTAAAGGACCACCTTACAATGAGCAGTTCTTC. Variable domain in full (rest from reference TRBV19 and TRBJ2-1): DGGITQSPKYLFRKEGQNVTLSCEQNLNHDAMYWYRQDPGQGLRLIYYSQIVNDFQKGDIAEGYSVSREKKESFPLTVTSAQKNPTAFYLCASSKGPPYNEQFFGPGTRLTVL.

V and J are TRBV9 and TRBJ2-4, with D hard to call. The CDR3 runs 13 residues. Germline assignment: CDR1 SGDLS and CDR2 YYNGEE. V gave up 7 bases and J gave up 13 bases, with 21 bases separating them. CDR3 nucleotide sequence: TGTGCCAGCTGTCGGGTCCCAGGTTTGGAGCAGTACTTC. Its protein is CASCRVPGLEQYF.

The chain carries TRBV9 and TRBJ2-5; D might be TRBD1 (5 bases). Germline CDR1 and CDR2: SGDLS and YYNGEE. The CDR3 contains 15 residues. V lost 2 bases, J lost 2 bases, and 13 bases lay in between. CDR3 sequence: CASSVRQGIQETQYF. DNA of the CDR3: TGTGCCAGCAGCGTCCGCCAGGGTATTCAAGAGACCCAGTACTTC.

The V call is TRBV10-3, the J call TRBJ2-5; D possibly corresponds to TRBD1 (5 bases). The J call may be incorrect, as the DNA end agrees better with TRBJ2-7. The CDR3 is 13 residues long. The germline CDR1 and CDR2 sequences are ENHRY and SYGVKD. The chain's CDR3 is CAISEGQGNEQYF. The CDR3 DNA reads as TGTGCCATCAGTGAGGGGCAGGGTAACGAGCAGTACTTC.

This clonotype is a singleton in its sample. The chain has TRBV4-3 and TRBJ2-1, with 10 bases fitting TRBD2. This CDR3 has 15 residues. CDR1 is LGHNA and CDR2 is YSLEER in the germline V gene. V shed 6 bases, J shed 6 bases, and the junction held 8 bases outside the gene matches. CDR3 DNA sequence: TGCGCCAGCAGACCCACTAGCGGGGACGGCAATGAGCAGTTCTTC. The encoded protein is CASRPTSGDGNEQFF.

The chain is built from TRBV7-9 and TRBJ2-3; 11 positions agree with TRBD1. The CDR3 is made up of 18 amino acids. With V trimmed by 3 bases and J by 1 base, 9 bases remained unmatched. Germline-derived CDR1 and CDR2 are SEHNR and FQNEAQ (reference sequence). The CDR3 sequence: CASSFGTGQGAGTDTQYF. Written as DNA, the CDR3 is TGTGCCAGCAGCTTTGGTACAGGACAGGGGGCCGGCACAGATACGCAGTATTTT.